Below, 19 T cell receptor beta chains from the same sample are listed, as sequenced in a study of molecular identifiers for immune sequencing clone quantification. Each CDR3 protein is one row after TCRdb ran MiXCR on the PCR reads. The sample lists under 650,000 distinct CDR3 sequences; 15% to 20% were seen once. Specimen: naive CD8+ T cells from blood, with Jurkat cell RNA spiked in. As for subset: FACS-sorted CD8+CD4-CCR7+CD45RA+ naive T cells. Receptor source: a human donor in good health. Some libraries in this study had Jurkat cell RNA spiked in.

Many counts were recorded for this clonotype. This sequence joins TRBV24-1 and TRBJ1-5; D is unclear. The V gene lost 7 bases and the J gene lost 4 bases, with 7 bases spanning the gap. The CDR3 totals 12 residues. The germline V gene has CDR1 KGHDR and CDR2 SFDVKD. CDR3 in DNA: TGTGCCACCAGAGACGGAAATCAGCCCCAGCATTTT. Its translation: CATRDGNQPQHF.

Many counts were recorded for this clonotype. The chain recombines TRBV5-6 with TRBJ2-1; 10 nucleotides match TRBD1. Germline assignment: CDR1 SGHDT and CDR2 YYEEEE. The CDR3 has 17 residues. With V trimmed by 3 bases and J by 8 bases, 14 bases remained unmatched. CDR3 coding DNA: TGTGCCAGCAGCTCAGCCCGGGACAGGGGCTCCTGGGATGAGCAGTTCTTC. This sequence encodes CASSSARDRGSWDEQFF. Supplemented by reference TRBV5-6 and TRBJ2-1, the full variable domain reads DAGVTQSPTHLIKTRGQQVTLRCSPKSGHDTVSWYQQALGQGPQFIFQYYEEEERQRGNFPDRFSGHQFPNYSSELNVNALLLGDSALYLCASSSARDRGSWDEQFFGPGTRLTVL.

The chain carries TRBV24-1 and TRBJ1-2; possibly TRBD1 for D (6 bases). Germline V gene lookup returns CDR1 KGHDR and CDR2 SFDVKD. V lost 5 bases and J 2 bases, leaving 8 bases between the germline ends. The CDR3 runs to 13 residues. As DNA, the CDR3 is TGTGCCACCAGTGCTGGACAGAACTATGGCTACACCTTC. As protein: CATSAGQNYGYTF.

This clonotype was seen only a few times. This sequence joins TRBV29-1 and TRBJ2-1, with D uncertain. CDR3 size: 12 residues. Germline lookup yields CDR1 SQVTM and CDR2 ANQGSEA. V shed 3 bases and J shed 5 bases, with 8 bases lying between them. The CDR3 reads CSVDADNNEQFF. The CDR3 nucleotides read TGCAGCGTTGATGCAGATAACAATGAGCAGTTCTTC.

In regard to this clonotype: A read error may explain this, as a much larger clone is one base away. This sequence joins TRBV25-1 and TRBJ1-6; possible D gene TRBD1, 5 bases. Germline values: CDR1 MGHDK, CDR2 SYGVNS. V was shortened by 5 bases and J by 8 bases, with 10 bases between the two germline ends. The CDR3 contains 13 residues. For the CDR3, the DNA is TGTGCCAGCAGTAAACAGGAGGATTCACCCCTCCACTTT. It is translated as CASSKQEDSPLHF.

This clonotype occurred many times. This rearrangement joins TRBV12-3 or TRBV12-4 to TRBJ1-6, with D unclear. This CDR3 contains 16 residues. The V gene lost 5 bases and the J gene lost 3 bases, with 14 bases spanning the gap. Here the CDR3 DNA reads TGTGCCAGCAGTCCAACCCGGGCCGACTATAATTCACCCCTCCACTTT. Amino acid sequence: CASSPTRADYNSPLHF.

On this clonotype itself: It may be a read error: a sequence one base away is much more abundant. V and J are TRBV4-3 and TRBJ1-1, with 7 bases lining up with TRBD1. The ends lost 2 bases at V and 4 bases at J; junction bases unmatched: 7. From germline, CDR1 is LGHNA and CDR2 YSLEER. The CDR3 runs to 15 residues. CDR3: CASSQSTGVGTEAFF. As DNA, the CDR3 is TGCGCCAGCAGCCAATCAACAGGGGTGGGCACTGAAGCTTTCTTT.

About this clonotype itself: This may come from a read error, since a much larger clone is one base off. This chain uses TRBV7-2 with TRBJ1-1, with D unclear. CDR1 SGHTA and CDR2 FQGNSA come from the germline V gene. The CDR3 runs 14 residues. In DNA, the CDR3 is TGTGCCAGCAGCTTTATCCCCCCAAACATTGAAGCTTTCTTT. The encoded protein is CASSFIPPNIEAFF.

V usage is TRBV10-2 and J usage is TRBJ2-7; tentatively, D is TRBD2 (5 bases). V shed 5 bases and J shed 5 bases, with 13 bases lying between them. This CDR3 has 13 amino acids. Germline CDR1 reads WSHSY; CDR2 reads SAAADI. The CDR3 loop is CASSFGVEDEQYF. The CDR3 bases are TGCGCCAGCAGTTTCGGGGTTGAGGACGAGCAGTACTTC.

This clonotype was seen only a few times. This sequence joins TRBV12-3 or TRBV12-4 and TRBJ2-1; possible D gene TRBD2, 6 bases. Between the trimmed V and J ends, which lost 5 bases and 8 bases, there was a span of 13 bases. The CDR3 covers 13 residues. CDR3 in DNA: TGTGCCAGCAGTGGCACTAGCCTCCATGAGCAGTTCTTC. It yields the protein CASSGTSLHEQFF.

As regards this clonotype: A much more abundant neighbour one base away suggests this may be a read error. The chain links TRBV27 to TRBJ2-2; D call uncertain. CDR3 size: 13 residues. Deletions cut 7 bases from V and 6 bases from J, with 12 bases between. Germline lookup yields CDR1 MNHEY and CDR2 SMNVEV (reference sequence). CDR3 amino acids: CASIQTDSGELFF. DNA for the CDR3: TGTGCCAGCATCCAGACTGACTCCGGGGAGCTGTTTTTT.

The CDR3 protein is CASVGLDLYNEQFF. The CDR3 nucleotides read TGTGCCAGTGTCGGACTGGACCTCTACAATGAGCAGTTCTTC. The V gene is TRBV19, the J gene TRBJ2-1; D possibly corresponds to TRBD2 (5 bases). V lost 8 bases and J lost 3, with 14 bases in between. This CDR3 has 14 residues. Germline lookup yields CDR1 LNHDA and CDR2 SQIVND (reference sequence). The complete variable domain, with remaining parts taken from reference TRBV19 and TRBJ2-1, reads DGGITQSPKYLFRKEGQNVTLSCEQNLNHDAMYWYRQDPGQGLRLIYYSQIVNDFQKGDIAEGYSVSREKKESFPLTVTSAQKNPTAFYLCASVGLDLYNEQFFGPGTRLTVL.

This clonotype was seen repeatedly, ten times or more. This sequence joins TRBV30 and TRBJ2-5, with D possibly TRBD1 on 5 matching bases. Germline CDR1 and CDR2: GTSNPN and SVGIG (reference sequence). V lost 1 base, J lost 5 bases, and 17 bases lay in between. There are 15 residues in the CDR3. CDR3 DNA: TGTGCCTGGAGTGAAGGGGCCTGGGTGCACGAGACCCAGTACTTC. This encodes CAWSEGAWVHETQYF.

This clonotype was seen ten or more times. This chain links TRBV7-6 with TRBJ2-7; D is possibly TRBD1 (6 bases). Germline assignment: CDR1 SGHVS and CDR2 FNYEAQ. The length of the CDR3 is 17 residues. V lost 5 bases and J 0 bases, leaving 20 bases between the germline ends. CDR3 region: CASSPATGTPSSYEQYF. The CDR3, as DNA: TGTGCCAGCAGCCCAGCTACCGGGACACCAAGCTCCTACGAGCAGTACTTC.

This clonotype was detected ten times or more. The chain uses TRBV23-1 and TRBJ1-4, with D possibly TRBD1 on 5 matching bases. TRBV23-1 is filed as an ORF, its function uncertain. This CDR3 is 16 amino acids long. V gave up 8 bases and J gave up 2 bases, with 18 bases separating them. The DNA of the CDR3 is TGCGCCAGCTGCCGGGACCGCGGGCTTACTAATGAAAAACTGTTTTTT. It yields the protein CASCRDRGLTNEKLFF.

Points on this clonotype: The missing conserved phenylalanine or tryptophan at the end of this CDR3 makes a read error likely. The chain carries TRBV19 and TRBJ2-7, with 9 bases matching TRBD2. Germline CDR1 reads LNHDA; CDR2 reads SQIVND (reference sequence). The CDR3 runs 15 residues. V lost 3 bases to trimming and J lost 3 bases; unmatched junction nucleotides: 6. The CDR3 spells CASSMVASGDYEQYL. CDR3 DNA sequence: TGTGCCAGTAGTATGGTGGCTAGCGGGGACTACGAGCAGTACCTC.

This clonotype was observed many times. The chain joins TRBV3-1 to TRBJ1-2, with D possibly being TRBD1 (5 bases). The germline V gene has CDR1 LGHDT and CDR2 YNNKEL (reference sequence). The V and J ends lost 4 bases and 4 bases respectively, with 16 bases between them. The CDR3 covers 15 residues. CDR3 DNA: TGTGCCAGCAGCCCAAATGAGGGGTACCTCTATGGCTACACCTTC. This encodes CASSPNEGYLYGYTF. Full variable domain (missing parts from reference TRBV3-1 and TRBJ1-2): DTAVSQTPKYLVTQMGNDKSIKCEQNLGHDTMYWYKQDSKKFLKIMFSYNNKELIINETVPNRFSPKSPDKAHLNLHINSLELGDSAVYFCASSPNEGYLYGYTFGSGTRLTVV.

In its sample, this clonotype was seen many times. The chain links TRBV12-3 or TRBV12-4 to TRBJ1-5, with D perhaps TRBD1 (5 bases). The CDR3 totals 14 residues. V was clipped by 3 bases and J by 5 bases, with 11 bases between them. The CDR3, as DNA: TGTGCCAGCAGTTTTATGAGAGGGGATCAGCCCCAGCATTTT. It translates to CASSFMRGDQPQHF.

This clonotype was counted ten times or more. V is TRBV4-1 and J is TRBJ2-5; the match to TRBD2 covers 7 bases. The CDR3 has 15 amino acids. The V and J ends lost 5 bases and 1 base, in that order; junction bases with no gene match: 7. Germline V lookup: CDR1 MGHRA, CDR2 YSYEKL. Here the CDR3 reads CASSSFPSGQETQYF. The CDR3, as DNA: TGCGCCAGCAGCTCCTTCCCTAGCGGCCAAGAGACCCAGTACTTC.